The present entry profiles one TCR beta chain with its context. The germline gene is not matched at one end of the junction; a read error may be the cause. The data stem from a study of blood T cell repertoires in COVID-19. Study details: Researchers got acute and convalescent COVID-19 samples from the United States, Italy and Spain. Nucleic acid was either cDNA or gDNA, and it came from T cells, B-cell-depleted T cells, or PBMCs.

TCRdb's copy holds only in-frame clones and misses some; the assay was immunoSEQ multiplex PCR. The data hold about 140,000 clones, with 75% to 85% observed a single time. This CDR3 region has 13 residues. The germline V gene has CDR1 LGHDT and CDR2 YNNKEL (reference sequence). The sample was peripheral blood. The sequence derives from a man aged 45-65 years with acute or convalescent COVID-19. The rearrangement joins TRBV3-1 (or the pseudogene TRBV3-2) to TRBJ1-1; no firm D call. DNA for the CDR3: TGTGCCAGCACCCAAGGTCTAAACACTGAAGCTTTCTTT. It translates to CASTQGLNTEAFF.